The clone carrying this T cell receptor (beta chain) is categorized as medium-sized. Its target is unknown. The sample originates from a study of cytomegalovirus exposure and HLA in healthy donors. V lost 3 bases, J lost 9 bases, and 18 bases lay in between. Per the germline V gene, CDR1 is SNHLY and CDR2 is FYNNEI. The CDR3 totals 15 residues. The PCR employed 60 Vbeta primers together with 13 Jbeta primers. TCRdb's table, derived via immunoSEQ multiplex PCR, lists solely in-frame clones and lacks some. This sample yields around 96,000 clones, of which 64% are seen a single time; 3% to 3.5% belongs to the top ten. Study-level results: Around 160 TCR beta chains were listed as cytomegalovirus-associated. Beyond CMV serostatus, there was no information to go on about immune exposure. A later analysis reported that several of the most significant clusters appeared to be linked to common viral pathogens, among them Epstein-Barr virus.

The clonotype comes from a man in his 60s in good health and CMV-seronegative. This chain links TRBV2 with TRBJ2-1, with D perhaps matching TRBD2 (6 bases). Sequences were obtained from PBMCs. As DNA, the CDR3 is TGTGCCAGCAGTGATGGTGCGGGACCCTCTGGTGAGCAGTTCTTC. This codes for CASSDGAGPSGEQFF. Drawing the rest from reference TRBV2 and TRBJ2-1, the complete variable domain is EPEVTQTPSHQVTQMGQEVILRCVPISNHLYFYWYRQILGQKVEFLVSFYNNEISEKSEIFDDQFSVERPDGSNFTLKIRSTKLEDSAMYFCASSDGAGPSGEQFFGPGTRLTVL.